This T cell receptor beta chain was documented in a study of PD-1 blockade in mismatch repair-deficient tumors. Overall study results and limits: Tumor-resident clones, often absent from pretreatment blood, expanded after pembrolizumab and then contracted.

A remark on this clone: What it binds is not known.

Between the trimmed V and J ends, which lost 6 bases and 6 bases, there was a span of 14 bases. The length of the CDR3 is 13 residues. The germline V gene encodes CDR1 MNHNS and CDR2 SASEGT. Mismatch repair deficiency was confirmed in all patients, by PCR or immunohistochemistry. Three pembrolizumab responders had their TCRs sequenced. TCRdb's table, derived via immunoSEQ multiplex PCR, lists solely in-frame clones and lacks some. The profile shows 90,000 to 130,000 clones, over 65% of them singletons. This chain connects TRBV6-1 to TRBJ1-1; tentatively, D is TRBD1 (5 bases). Here the sequenced sample was peripheral blood, taken approximately 64 weeks after starting pembrolizumab. This clonotype was sampled from an adult with mismatch repair-deficient cancer. CDR3 DNA: TGTGCCAGCAGGCTGGACAAAAAAGCTGAAGCTTTCTTT. It is translated as CASRLDKKAEAFF.